The TCR beta chain described here comes from a study of chemoradiotherapy in HPV16-positive cancers. Study-level points and caveats: Only a couple of HPV16-positive patients supplied the functional HPV-specificity definition.

Using immunoSEQ multiplex PCR, the repertoire was profiled, and TCRdb retains in-frame clones only, with some absent. The data show more than 2,000 clones, with 84% seen just once and more than 4.5% held by the top ten. CDR1 LNHDA and CDR2 SQIVND come from the germline V gene (reference sequence). This CDR3 region has 13 residues. V dropped 4 bases and J dropped 3 bases, with 9 bases sitting between them. Note on this clone: As yet, its antigen is unknown.

Repertoires were sampled repeatedly during chemoradiotherapy. The specimen comprised tumor tissue, sampled from a patient who underwent chemoradiotherapy. This clonotype was obtained from a human donor with HPV-associated anogenital cancer. The chain carries TRBV19 and TRBJ1-1; D remains ambiguous. The CDR3 sequence: CASSTTADTEAFF. For the CDR3, the DNA is TGTGCCAGTAGTACAACGGCGGACACTGAAGCTTTCTTT.